Listed here is a single T cell receptor beta chain. Germline V lookup: CDR1 MDHEN, CDR2 SYDVKM. This CDR3 has 14 amino acids. The V and J ends lost 10 bases and 2 bases, in that order; junction bases with no gene match: 8. The sample is drawn from a study of blood T cell repertoires in COVID-19. For the study at large: Italy, Spain and the United States were the sources of the convalescent and acute COVID-19 samples. PBMCs, B-cell-depleted T cells, or T cells were the source of the cDNA or gDNA that made up the material.

Study processing details: Cell counts per sample came from amplifying reference gene primers. Only in-frame clones appear in the TCRdb table, and some are missing; sequencing was by immunoSEQ multiplex PCR. That table supplies the V and J calls and clone size; D and trimming were determined from the DNA. The sample shows 220,000 or so clones, 80% to 90% of them seen only once. V usage is TRBV28 and J usage is TRBJ1-5, with TRBD1 identical over 7 bases. The receptor was isolated from a man in his fifties or sixties who had recovered from COVID-19. Sequencing was performed on peripheral blood. The CDR3 bases are TGTGCCATCAAGACAGGGTCTGGCAATCAGCCCCAGCATTTT. Protein product: CAIKTGSGNQPQHF.